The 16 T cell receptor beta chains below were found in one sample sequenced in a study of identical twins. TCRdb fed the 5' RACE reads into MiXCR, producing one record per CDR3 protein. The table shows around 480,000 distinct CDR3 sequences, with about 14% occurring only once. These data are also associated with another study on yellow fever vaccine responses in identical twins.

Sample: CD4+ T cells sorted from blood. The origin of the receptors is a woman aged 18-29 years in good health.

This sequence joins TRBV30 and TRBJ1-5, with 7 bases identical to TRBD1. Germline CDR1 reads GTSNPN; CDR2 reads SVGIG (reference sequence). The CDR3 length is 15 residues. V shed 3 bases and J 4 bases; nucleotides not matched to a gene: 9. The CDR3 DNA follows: TGTGCCTGGAGCCGGGGACAGAATCAGAATCAGCCCCAGCATTTT. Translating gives CAWSRGQNQNQPQHF.

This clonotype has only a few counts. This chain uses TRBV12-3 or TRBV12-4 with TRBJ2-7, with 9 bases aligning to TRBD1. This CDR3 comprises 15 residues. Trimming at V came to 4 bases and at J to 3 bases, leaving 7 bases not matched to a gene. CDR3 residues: CASSSPGTGYYEQYF. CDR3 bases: TGTGCCAGCAGTTCCCCCGGGACAGGGTACTACGAGCAGTACTTC.

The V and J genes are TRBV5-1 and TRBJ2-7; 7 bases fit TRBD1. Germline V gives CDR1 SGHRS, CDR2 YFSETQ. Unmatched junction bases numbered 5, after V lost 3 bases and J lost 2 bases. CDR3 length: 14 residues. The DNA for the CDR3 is TGCGCCAGCAGCTACCGGGACAGTGCCTACGAGCAGTACTTC. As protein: CASSYRDSAYEQYF.

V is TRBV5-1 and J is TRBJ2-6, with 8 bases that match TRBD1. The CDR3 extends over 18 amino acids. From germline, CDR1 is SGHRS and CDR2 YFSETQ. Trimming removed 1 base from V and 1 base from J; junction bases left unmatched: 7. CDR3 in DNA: TGCGCCAGCAGCTTGTCCGGGACAGGCAAGTCTGGGGCCAACGTCCTGACTTTC. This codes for CASSLSGTGKSGANVLTF.

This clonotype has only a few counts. Here the CDR3 reads CASSEARGLRVNEQFF. The CDR3 DNA is TGTGCCAGCAGTGAAGCCCGCGGGTTACGGGTCAATGAGCAGTTCTTC. This sequence joins TRBV2 and TRBJ2-1, with a tentative D call TRBD2 (5 bases). The V end was cut by 0 bases, the J end by 6 bases, with 15 bases between. There are 16 residues in the CDR3. The germline gives CDR1 SNHLY, CDR2 FYNNEI.

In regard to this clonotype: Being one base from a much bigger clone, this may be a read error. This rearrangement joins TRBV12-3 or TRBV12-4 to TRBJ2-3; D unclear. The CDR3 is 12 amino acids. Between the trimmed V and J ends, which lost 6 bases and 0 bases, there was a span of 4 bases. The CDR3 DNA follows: TGTGCCAGCAGACATAGCACAGATACGCAGTATTTT. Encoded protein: CASRHSTDTQYF.

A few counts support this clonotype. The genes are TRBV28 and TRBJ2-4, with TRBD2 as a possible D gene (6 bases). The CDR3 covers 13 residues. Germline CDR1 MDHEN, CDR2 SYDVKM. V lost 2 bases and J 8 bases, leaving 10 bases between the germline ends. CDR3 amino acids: CASSLTGVYIQYF. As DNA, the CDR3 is TGTGCCAGCAGTTTAACGGGGGTATACATTCAGTACTTC.

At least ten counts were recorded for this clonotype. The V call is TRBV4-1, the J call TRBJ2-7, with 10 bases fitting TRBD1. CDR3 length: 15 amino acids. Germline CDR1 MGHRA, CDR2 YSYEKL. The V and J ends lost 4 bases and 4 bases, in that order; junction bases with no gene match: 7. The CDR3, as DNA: TGCGCCAGCAGCCGGGGACAGGGGAATCCGTACGAGCAGTACTTC. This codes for CASSRGQGNPYEQYF.

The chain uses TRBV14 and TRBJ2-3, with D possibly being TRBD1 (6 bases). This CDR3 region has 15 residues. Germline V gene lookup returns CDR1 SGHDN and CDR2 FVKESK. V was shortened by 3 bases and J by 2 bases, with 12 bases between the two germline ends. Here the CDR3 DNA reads TGTGCCAGCAGCCATTACAGGGAACTCACAGATACGCAGTATTTT. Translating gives CASSHYRELTDTQYF.

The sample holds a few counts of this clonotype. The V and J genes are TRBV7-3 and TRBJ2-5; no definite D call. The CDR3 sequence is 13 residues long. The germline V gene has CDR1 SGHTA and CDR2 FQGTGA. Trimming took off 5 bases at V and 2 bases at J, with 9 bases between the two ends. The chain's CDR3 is CASSQAPQETQYF. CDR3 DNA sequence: TGTGCCAGCAGCCAGGCCCCTCAAGAGACCCAGTACTTC.

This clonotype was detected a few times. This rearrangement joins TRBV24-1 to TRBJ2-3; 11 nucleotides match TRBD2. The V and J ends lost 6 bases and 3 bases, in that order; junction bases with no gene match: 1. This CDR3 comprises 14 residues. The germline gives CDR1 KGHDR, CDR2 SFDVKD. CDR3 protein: CATSTSGGTDTQYF. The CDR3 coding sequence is TGTGCCACCAGTACTAGCGGGGGAACAGATACGCAGTATTTT.

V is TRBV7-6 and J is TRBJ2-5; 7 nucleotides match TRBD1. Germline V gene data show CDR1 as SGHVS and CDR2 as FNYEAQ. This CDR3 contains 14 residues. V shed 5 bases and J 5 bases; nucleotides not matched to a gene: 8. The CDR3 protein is CASSDRSRGETQYF. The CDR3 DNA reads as TGTGCCAGCAGCGACCGTTCCAGGGGGGAGACCCAGTACTTC.

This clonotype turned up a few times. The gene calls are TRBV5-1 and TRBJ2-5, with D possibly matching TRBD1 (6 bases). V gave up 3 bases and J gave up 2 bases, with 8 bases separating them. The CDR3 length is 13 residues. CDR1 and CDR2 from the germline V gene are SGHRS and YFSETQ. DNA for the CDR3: TGCGCCAGCAGCTGGGACACTCAAGAGACCCAGTACTTC. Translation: CASSWDTQETQYF.

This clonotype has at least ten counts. The CDR3 sequence is CASSLTSDEQFF. CDR3 bases: TGTGCCAGCAGCTTAACTAGCGATGAGCAGTTCTTC. The chain has TRBV7-3 and TRBJ2-1; TRBD2 is a possible D gene (5 bases). Trimming took 0 bases from V and 8 from J, leaving 5 bases between them. Germline CDR1 is SGHTA and CDR2 is FQGTGA. The CDR3 totals 12 residues.

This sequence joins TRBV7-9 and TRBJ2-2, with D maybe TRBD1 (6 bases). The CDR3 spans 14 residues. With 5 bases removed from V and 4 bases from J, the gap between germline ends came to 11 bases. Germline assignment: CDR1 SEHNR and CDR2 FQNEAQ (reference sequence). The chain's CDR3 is CASSPTGTTGELFF. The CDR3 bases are TGTGCCAGCAGCCCAACAGGGACCACCGGGGAGCTGTTTTTT.

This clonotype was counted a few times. The CDR3 coding sequence is TGTGCCAGCAGCTTAGCGGTGGCTGGGGGCTACGAGCAGTACTTC. Protein product: CASSLAVAGGYEQYF. The chain has TRBV7-2 and TRBJ2-7, with D possibly being TRBD1 or TRBD2 (5 bases each). The CDR3 extends over 15 amino acids. Between the trimmed V and J ends, which lost 0 bases and 3 bases, there was a span of 12 bases. The germline V gene has CDR1 SGHTA and CDR2 FQGNSA.